This passage covers 3 T cell receptor beta chains from one sample sequenced in a study of early T cells in non-severe SARS-CoV-2 infection. In TCRdb, the 5' RACE reads were re-called with MiXCR into one record per CDR3 protein. This sample has 45,000 to 55,000 distinct CDR3 sequences, with 11% found just once. Material for sequencing was whole blood. These receptors all stem from an adult who was a healthcare worker with PCR-confirmed SARS-CoV-2 infection or an uninfected control (not recorded which).

The J gene is TRBJ2-1, the V gene TRBV28; weak D call: TRBD2 (6 bases). Germline V gene lookup returns CDR1 MDHEN and CDR2 SYDVKM. This CDR3 spans 11 amino acids. V lost 11 bases and J lost 4, with 9 bases in between. CDR3 nucleotides: TGTGCCGGGGGACTGTACAATGAGCAGTTCTTC. It is translated as CAGGLYNEQFF.

This clonotype was counted between two and nine times. The rearrangement joins TRBV7-9 to TRBJ2-2; D is perhaps TRBD1 (6 bases). Germline V gene data show CDR1 as SEHNR and CDR2 as FQNEAQ (reference sequence). There are 15 residues in the CDR3. V was clipped by 6 bases and J by 6 bases, with 17 bases between them. CDR3 coding DNA: TGTGCCAGCAGAAGTAGACAGGCCGCCCCCGGGGAGCTGTTTTTT. Translating it yields CASRSRQAAPGELFF.

This chain connects TRBV5-4 to TRBJ2-2; no clear D gene. Germline V CDR1 and CDR2: SGHNT, YYREEE (reference sequence). V was trimmed by 2 bases and J by 4 bases, leaving 9 bases between them. The CDR3 length is 14 residues. CDR3 loop: CASSFDSSTGELFF. In DNA, the CDR3 is TGTGCCAGCAGCTTTGATTCGAGCACCGGGGAGCTGTTTTTT.